This T cell receptor (beta chain) stems from a study of cytomegalovirus exposure and HLA in healthy donors. Study-level results: Looking again later, the authors saw that most CMV-associated TCR beta chains seemed HLA-restricted. One later analysis reportedly identified an Asian-associated ancestry cluster that showed fewer N-insertions than the approximately 710-donor mean. Later analysis indicated greater clonal expansion among HLA-associated TCR beta chains than among equally common other chains. In all likelihood, a cluster of highly shared sequence variants was a sequencing artifact.

Note on this clone: The antigen remains unidentified.

Germline CDR1 reads SGHTA; CDR2 reads FQGTGA. With 0 bases removed from V and 12 bases from J, the gap between germline ends came to 18 bases. The CDR3 runs to 15 residues. Primers included in the PCR were 60 Vbeta and 13 Jbeta primers. Profiled with immunoSEQ multiplex PCR; TCRdb holds only in-frame clones, not every one. The sample lists 90,000 to 120,000 clones, 82% occurring once. The sample comprised PBMCs. The rearrangement joins TRBV7-3 to TRBJ2-4; TRBD1 is a possible D gene (5 bases). This receptor was taken from a man aged 25 to 45 in good health and CMV-seropositive. The CDR3 protein is CASSLTTTAQYSQYF. CDR3 DNA sequence: TGTGCCAGCAGCTTAACTACGACAGCACAGTACAGTCAGTACTTC.